This is a list of T cell receptor beta chains from one sample in a study of T cells in Graves' hyperthyroidism and ophthalmopathy. TCRdb re-analysed the multiplex PCR reads in MiXCR, keeping a single row per CDR3 protein. The sample shows under 400,000 distinct CDR3 sequences, roughly 23% of them seen only once. Sequenced material: blood. The receptors originated from a woman in her forties or fifties with Graves' hyperthyroidism. The CDR3 runs from the conserved cysteine through the conserved F or W. D genes are given only for firm matches. Rows give clone size only sometimes, using once, few, many, or a class for an expanded clone.

v_call: TRBV5-1
cdr3_length: 17
clone_size: few
d_call: .
j_call: TRBJ2-6
cdr3_nt: TGCGCCAGCAGCTTAGTACTCAACCCTTCGGGGGCCAACGTCCTGACTTTC
cdr3_aa: CASSLVLNPSGANVLTF

v_call: TRBV5-4
cdr3_length: 16
clone_size: .
d_call: TRBD1
j_call: TRBJ2-5
cdr3_nt: TGTGCCAGCAGCCCTAGACAGGGGTCTCGCCAAGAGACCCAGTACTTC
cdr3_aa: CASSPRQGSRQETQYF

v_call: TRBV20-1
cdr3_length: 14
clone_size: many
d_call: TRBD2
j_call: TRBJ2-1
cdr3_nt: TGCAGTGCTAGAGGACTAGCGGGTTACAATGAGCAGTTCTTC
cdr3_aa: CSARGLAGYNEQFF

v_call: TRBV7-2
cdr3_length: 16
clone_size: .
d_call: .
j_call: TRBJ2-1
cdr3_nt: TGTGCCAGCAGCTTAGCGGGGGGGACAGGATACAATGAGCAGTTCTTC
cdr3_aa: CASSLAGGTGYNEQFF

v_call: TRBV2
cdr3_length: 14
clone_size: many
d_call: .
j_call: TRBJ1-5
cdr3_nt: TGTGCCAGCAGTGACAGGGTTGGAGCTCAGCCCCAGCATTTT
cdr3_aa: CASSDRVGAQPQHF

v_call: TRBV27
cdr3_length: 16
clone_size: many
d_call: TRBD2
j_call: TRBJ2-3
cdr3_nt: TGTGCCAGCAGTTTAGGTCCCAGCGGGGGTGGAGATACGCAGTATTTT
cdr3_aa: CASSLGPSGGGDTQYF

v_call: TRBV12-3/TRBV12-4
cdr3_length: 15
clone_size: few
d_call: TRBD2
j_call: TRBJ2-1
cdr3_nt: TGTGCCAGCAGAGTTCGGGGGGACGCGGGCAATGAGCAGTTCTTC
cdr3_aa: CASRVRGDAGNEQFF

v_call: TRBV12-3/TRBV12-4
cdr3_length: 24
clone_size: many
d_call: TRBD1
j_call: TRBJ2-3
cdr3_nt: TGTGCCAGCAGTCCTCCGGGACAGGGTTATGCTACACCACATCCGTACCATACTCGAGATACGCAGTATTTT
cdr3_aa: CASSPPGQGYATPHPYHTRDTQYF

v_call: TRBV20-1
cdr3_length: 15
clone_size: many
d_call: TRBD2
j_call: TRBJ2-3
cdr3_nt: TGCAGTGCTAGAGAAATTAGCGGGAGCACAGATACGCAGTATTTT
cdr3_aa: CSAREISGSTDTQYF

v_call: TRBV7-9
cdr3_length: 15
clone_size: many
d_call: .
j_call: TRBJ1-5
cdr3_nt: TGTGCCAGCAGAATCCCGGGACGGAGCAATCAGCCCCAGCATTTT
cdr3_aa: CASRIPGRSNQPQHF

v_call: TRBV5-1
cdr3_length: 14
clone_size: many
d_call: TRBD2
j_call: TRBJ2-1
cdr3_nt: TGCGCCAGCAGCTCCGGACTAGCGGGAGGTGAGCAGTTCTTC
cdr3_aa: CASSSGLAGGEQFF

v_call: TRBV18
cdr3_length: 15
clone_size: many
d_call: TRBD1
j_call: TRBJ2-1
cdr3_nt: TGTGCCAGCTCAGTTTCGACAGGGCTATTCAATGAGCAGTTCTTC
cdr3_aa: CASSVSTGLFNEQFF

v_call: TRBV9
cdr3_length: 17
clone_size: .
d_call: TRBD2
j_call: TRBJ2-2
cdr3_nt: TGTGCCAGCAGCGTTGTGGCGGGGGGCTCGAACACCGGGGAGCTGTTTTTT
cdr3_aa: CASSVVAGGSNTGELFF

v_call: TRBV30
cdr3_length: 15
clone_size: few
d_call: .
j_call: TRBJ1-2
cdr3_nt: TGTGCCTGGAGTGTACGAGGGGCAGCGAACTATGGCTACACCTTC
cdr3_aa: CAWSVRGAANYGYTF

v_call: TRBV3-1
cdr3_length: 16
clone_size: many
d_call: TRBD2
j_call: TRBJ2-2
cdr3_nt: TGTGCCAGCAGCCCGGGACTAGCGACGAACACCGGGGAGCTGTTTTTT
cdr3_aa: CASSPGLATNTGELFF

v_call: TRBV28
cdr3_length: 15
clone_size: many
d_call: .
j_call: TRBJ1-1
cdr3_nt: TGTGCCAGCAGTCCCCCCCTGATGGGCGGGACTGAAGCTTTCTTT
cdr3_aa: CASSPPLMGGTEAFF

v_call: TRBV7-9
cdr3_length: 15
clone_size: .
d_call: TRBD1
j_call: TRBJ1-2
cdr3_nt: TGTGCCAGCAGCCCTCACGGCAGGGGGATTTATGGCTACACCTTC
cdr3_aa: CASSPHGRGIYGYTF

v_call: TRBV7-9
cdr3_length: 16
clone_size: many
d_call: TRBD1
j_call: TRBJ2-5
cdr3_nt: TGTGCCAGCAGCTTAGAAAGAAGGGACAGCCAAGAGACCCAGTACTTC
cdr3_aa: CASSLERRDSQETQYF

v_call: TRBV6-1
cdr3_length: 13
clone_size: few
d_call: .
j_call: TRBJ1-5
cdr3_nt: TGTGCCAGCTTCATAGGGTCCAATCAGCCCCAGCATTTT
cdr3_aa: CASFIGSNQPQHF

v_call: TRBV15
cdr3_length: 14
clone_size: many
d_call: .
j_call: TRBJ1-2
cdr3_nt: TGTGCCACCAGCAGAGCCGGACAGAACTATGGCTACACCTTC
cdr3_aa: CATSRAGQNYGYTF

v_call: TRBV4-2
cdr3_length: 13
clone_size: many
d_call: TRBD1
j_call: TRBJ1-1
cdr3_nt: TGTGCCAGCAGCCAAGGCCGGGACAGTGAAGCTTTCTTT
cdr3_aa: CASSQGRDSEAFF

v_call: TRBV12-3/TRBV12-4
cdr3_length: 13
clone_size: .
d_call: TRBD2
j_call: TRBJ2-4
cdr3_nt: TGTGCCAGCAGTTTCGGGGGGAGGAACATTCAGTACTTC
cdr3_aa: CASSFGGRNIQYF

v_call: TRBV30
cdr3_length: 13
clone_size: .
d_call: TRBD1
j_call: TRBJ2-7
cdr3_nt: TGTGCCTGGAGTTTCAGGGGGAGCTACGAGCAGTACTTC
cdr3_aa: CAWSFRGSYEQYF

v_call: TRBV18
cdr3_length: 15
clone_size: .
d_call: TRBD1
j_call: TRBJ2-1
cdr3_nt: TGTGCCAGCTCACCCGACAGGGAAAACTACAATGAGCAGTTCTTC
cdr3_aa: CASSPDRENYNEQFF

v_call: TRBV3-1
cdr3_length: 14
clone_size: many
d_call: .
j_call: TRBJ2-5
cdr3_nt: TGTGCCAGCAGCCAAGTGACAGGCCAAGAGACCCAGTACTTC
cdr3_aa: CASSQVTGQETQYF

v_call: TRBV7-9
cdr3_length: 12
clone_size: few
d_call: .
j_call: TRBJ2-1
cdr3_nt: TGTGCCGGCAGCCCGACTAACAATGAGCAGTTCTTC
cdr3_aa: CAGSPTNNEQFF